This is a list of T cell receptor beta chains from one sample in a study of shared clonotypes between healthy human individuals. Here immunoSEQ multiplex PCR was the method, and the copy in TCRdb shows in-frame clones only, minus some. The sample yields just under 350,000 clones, roughly 80% seen once. Material for sequencing was memory CD4+ T cells sorted from blood. These TCRs come from a man younger than 40 in good health. CDR3s include the opening cysteine and the closing phenylalanine or tryptophan. D genes are given only for firm matches. The size field is filled for only some rows; it gives once, few, many or a size class.

J | V | D | size | CDR3 | DNA
TRBJ2-4 | TRBV7-2 | . | . | CASSSTRLGDIQYF | TGTGCCAGCAGCTCCACTAGACTTGGAGACATTCAGTACTTC
TRBJ2-7 | TRBV5-6 | TRBD1 | . | CASSEQGPSSYEQYF | TGTGCCAGCAGCGAACAGGGGCCGAGCTCCTACGAGCAGTACTTC
TRBJ2-7 | TRBV7-2 | . | . | CASSLAGSSYEQYF | TGTGCCAGCAGCTTGGCAGGTAGCTCCTACGAGCAGTACTTC
TRBJ1-1 | TRBV28 | . | . | CASMFWGGRTEAFF | TGTGCCAGCATGTTTTGGGGGGGAAGGACTGAAGCTTTCTTT
TRBJ2-1 | TRBV4-1 | . | few | CASSQATSLSEQFF | TGCGCCAGCAGCCAGGCTACTAGTTTGAGTGAGCAGTTCTTC
TRBJ2-1 | TRBV5-5 | TRBD1 | . | CASRLPGQGRNEQFF | TGTGCCAGCAGATTGCCGGGACAGGGGAGAAATGAGCAGTTCTTC
TRBJ2-1 | TRBV18 | TRBD1 | few | CASSPRLGQGNNEQFF | TGTGCCAGCTCACCACGCTTAGGACAGGGGAACAATGAGCAGTTCTTC
TRBJ1-6 | TRBV27 | . | . | CASSPQVQTSNSPLHF | TGTGCCAGCAGCCCACAGGTTCAGACATCTAATTCACCCCTCCACTTT
TRBJ2-5 | TRBV2 | TRBD1 | once | CASRKGTVQETQYF | TGTGCCAGCAGGAAGGGGACAGTCCAAGAGACCCAGTACTTC
TRBJ1-5 | TRBV30 | . | . | CAWSVRGGQDQPQHF | TGTGCCTGGAGTGTTCGAGGCGGGCAAGATCAGCCCCAGCATTTT
TRBJ2-7 | TRBV6-6 | . | . | CASSYPQRGATYEQYF | TGTGCCAGCAGTTACCCCCAACGCGGAGCAACCTACGAGCAGTACTTC
TRBJ2-7 | TRBV19 | . | . | CASSQGFHEQYF | TGTGCCAGTAGTCAGGGTTTCCACGAGCAGTACTTC
TRBJ2-7 | TRBV28 | . | . | CASRSPGASYEQYF | TGTGCCAGCAGGTCCCCTGGAGCCTCCTACGAGCAGTACTTC
TRBJ2-7 | TRBV5-5 | . | . | CASSLGWTYEQYF | TGTGCCAGCAGCCTTGGGTGGACCTACGAGCAGTACTTC
TRBJ2-3 | TRBV6-6 | TRBD2 | few | CASSGTSENTDTQYF | TGTGCCAGCAGTGGGACTAGCGAAAACACAGATACGCAGTATTTT
TRBJ2-5 | TRBV7-7 | TRBD1 | . | CASSRQGRETQYF | TGTGCCAGCAGCAGACAGGGTCGTGAGACCCAGTACTTC
TRBJ2-7 | TRBV18 | . | . | CASSPSAGAAAYEQYF | TGTGCCAGCTCCCCCTCGGCCGGGGCGGCCGCCTACGAGCAGTACTTC
TRBJ1-1 | TRBV10-2 | . | . | CASSDSLGARDTEAFF | TGCGCCAGCAGTGACTCTTTAGGGGCAAGGGACACTGAAGCTTTCTTT
TRBJ1-3 | TRBV9 | TRBD1 | . | CASSLTGGADSGNTIYF | TGTGCCAGCAGCTTAACAGGGGGCGCCGACTCTGGAAACACCATATATTTT
TRBJ2-7 | TRBV7-2 | . | few | CASSLVLVHEQYF | TGTGCCAGCAGCTTAGTCCTAGTCCACGAGCAGTACTTC
TRBJ2-5 | TRBV5-1 | TRBD1 | . | CASSATGGETQYF | TGCGCCAGCAGCGCCACAGGGGGAGAGACCCAGTACTTC
TRBJ2-1 | TRBV28 | . | . | CASTRNHEQFF | TGTGCCAGCACCCGAAACCATGAGCAGTTCTTC
TRBJ2-7 | TRBV27 | . | . | CASSVKGDYEQYF | TGTGCCAGCAGTGTCAAGGGGGACTACGAGCAGTACTTC
TRBJ2-2 | TRBV5-1 | . | . | CASRPRAGELFF | TGCGCCAGCAGACCCAGGGCCGGGGAGCTGTTTTTT
TRBJ2-1 | TRBV5-5 | TRBD2 | . | CASGRTSGINEQFF | TGTGCCAGCGGTAGGACTAGCGGGATTAATGAGCAGTTCTTC
TRBJ2-7 | TRBV25-1 | . | . | CASSVQSSYEQYF | TGTGCCAGCAGTGTCCAGAGCTCCTACGAGCAGTACTTC